This T cell receptor beta chain derives from a study of blood T cell repertoires in COVID-19. Sequenced by immunoSEQ multiplex PCR; TCRdb stores in-frame clones only, minus some. There are about 150,000 clones in the sample; around four fifths occur only once, and around 7% lies in the top ten. The V segment lost 1 base and the J segment 8 bases; nucleotides outside the gene matches: 15. CDR1 LNHNV and CDR2 YYDKDF come from the germline V gene (reference sequence). The CDR3 length is 17 residues. What was sequenced was PBMCs or T cells enriched from blood (not recorded which). The clonotype originates from a man aged 45 to 65 who had recovered from COVID-19. The chain couples TRBV15 to TRBJ1-1, with 8 positions matching TRBD1. The DNA of the CDR3 is TGTGCCACCAGCAGAGGATACGGGACAGGCCCAAAAGGAGAAGCTTTCTTT. It codes for CATSRGYGTGPKGEAFF.